The entry that follows covers one T cell receptor beta chain sequence. Its antigen is still unknown. No quality values exist for individual bases; no much larger clone is one base distant. This specimen belongs to a study of Ad26.COV2.S vaccination and SARS-CoV-2 variants (dated by TCRdb to about 2021). Describing the broader study: Donors in the vaccine arm were drawn from COV1001, a phase I-IIa trial of Ad26.COV2.S in healthy adults that was multicentre, randomized, double-blind and placebo-controlled. Ad26.COV2.S was given intramuscularly at 5x10^10 or 1x10^11 viral particles, as a single shot or as two shots 56 days apart. The specificity and breadth of SARS-CoV-2-reactive T cell receptors after Ad26.COV2.S vaccination were assessed by TCRbeta repertoire sequencing. A total of around 32 samples were included in the TCR-sequenced set, comprising around 19 Ad26.COV2.S vaccine recipients, 5 placebo recipients and 8 SARS-CoV-2 convalescent individuals. Trial participants were randomized into five groups of five: low-dose or high-dose Ad26.COV2.S given once or twice, or placebo on both occasions. Investigators did not know the trial group allocation while performing experiments and assessing outcomes.

The immunoSEQ Assay was the method used to sequence TCRbeta CDR3 regions. After extraction, genomic DNA underwent amplification by bias-controlled multiplex PCR, followed by high-throughput sequencing. Per the original workflow: To quantify the absolute abundance of every unique TCRbeta CDR3 region, sequences were collapsed and filtered. Usable DNA was measured by amplifying reference genes present in all nucleated cells, and TCRbeta template counts were normalized to that usable DNA to estimate T cell fraction. Repertoire TCRs were annotated as SARS-CoV-2-specific when V gene, CDR3 amino acid sequence and J gene were exactly matched to a known reactive TCR set. The reference SARS-CoV-2 TCR set was obtained from MIRA and was filtered for enrichment in COVID-19-positive ImmuneCODE repertoires, whereby public or cross-reactive TCRs were removed. Using the MIRA antigens, annotated TCRs were further analysed by specific ORF or by position within an ORF. Breadth was defined as annotated unique rearrangements over total unique productive rearrangements; depth was the summed frequency of those rearrangements. TCR breadth was compared between groups using two-sided Wilcoxon rank-sum tests. As stored in TCRdb, this immuneACCESS dataset retains in-frame rearrangements with V and J assigned. A fraction of the clones does not appear; measured against another copy, unresolved V genes explain less than half of the discrepancy, and the remainder lacks a known reason. The V and J calls and clone size were taken over from that table, and D and trimming were inferred from the DNA. This sample holds roughly 450,000 clones; about 93% were observed only once. The ten top clones hold roughly an eighth of the sample.

The study at large found these results: Comparing responses between vaccine doses or regimens was not something the study was powered to do. Compared with placebo recipients, Ad26.COV2.S recipients showed higher spike-specific TCR breadth (P = 0.0014). After vaccination, substantial breadth of spike-specific CD8+ and CD4+ T cell responses was reported. According to the authors, total T cell responses may have been underestimated by the TCR breadth and depth analyses. Non-spike TCR breadth was comparable between vaccine and placebo recipients, consistent with the vaccine containing only spike.

The sample's treatment or condition label, in plain terms: about 20 received Ad26.COV2.S at low or high dose, single or two shots; several received placebo; per-sample allocation not given. Repertoires of vaccine and placebo recipients were sequenced from samples taken on day 63 after the first injection. In Cohort 1b, about two dozen adults aged 18-55 years were enrolled at a single site in Boston, USA, between 29 July and 7 August 2020. Ad26.COV2.S was a replication-incompetent adenovirus type 26 vector that expressed a prefusion-stabilized SARS-CoV-2 spike protein derived from the original Wuhan strain. The germline V gene encodes CDR1 SGDLS and CDR2 YYNGEE. CDR3 length: 13 amino acids, cysteine to phenylalanine. Only the CDR3 part of the read is kept: 39 bases, read in frame from the first base. Cut back by 4 bases and 4 bases, the V and J ends lie 9 bases apart.

This receptor was taken from a person between 18 and 60 years old who received the Ad26.COV2.S COVID-19 vaccine or a placebo. This material consisted of peripheral blood, taken in a trial of Ad26.COV2.S vaccine versus placebo. The chain couples TRBV9 to TRBJ2-1, with a tentative D gene TRBD2 over 5 matching bases. The DNA is TGTGCCAGCAGCCCTCGGGATTACAATGAGCAGTTCTTC. Translated, this gives CASSPRDYNEQFF.